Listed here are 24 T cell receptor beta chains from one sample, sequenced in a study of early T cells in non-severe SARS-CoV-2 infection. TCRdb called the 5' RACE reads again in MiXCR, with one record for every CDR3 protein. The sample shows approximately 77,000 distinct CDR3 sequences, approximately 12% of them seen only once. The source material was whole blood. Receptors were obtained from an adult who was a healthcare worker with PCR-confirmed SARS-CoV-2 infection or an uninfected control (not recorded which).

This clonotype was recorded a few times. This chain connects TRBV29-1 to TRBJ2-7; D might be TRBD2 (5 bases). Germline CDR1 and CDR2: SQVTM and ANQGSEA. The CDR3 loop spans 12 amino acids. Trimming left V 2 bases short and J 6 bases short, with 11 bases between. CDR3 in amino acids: CSVELLGGEQYF. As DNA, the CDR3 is TGCAGCGTTGAACTCCTAGGAGGCGAGCAGTACTTC.

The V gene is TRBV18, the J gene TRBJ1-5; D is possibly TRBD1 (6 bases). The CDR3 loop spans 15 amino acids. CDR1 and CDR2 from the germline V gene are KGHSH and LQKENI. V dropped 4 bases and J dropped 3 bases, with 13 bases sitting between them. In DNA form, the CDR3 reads TGTGCCAGCTCACTTGGGGGCCGACCCAATCAGCCCCAGCATTTT. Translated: CASSLGGRPNQPQHF.

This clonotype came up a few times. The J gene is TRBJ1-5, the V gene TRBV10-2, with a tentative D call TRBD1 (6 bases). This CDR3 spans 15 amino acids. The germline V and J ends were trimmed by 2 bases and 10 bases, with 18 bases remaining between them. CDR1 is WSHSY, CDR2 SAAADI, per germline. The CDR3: CASSEKRGLAGPQHF. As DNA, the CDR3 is TGCGCCAGCAGTGAGAAGCGGGGGCTGGCGGGACCCCAGCATTTT.

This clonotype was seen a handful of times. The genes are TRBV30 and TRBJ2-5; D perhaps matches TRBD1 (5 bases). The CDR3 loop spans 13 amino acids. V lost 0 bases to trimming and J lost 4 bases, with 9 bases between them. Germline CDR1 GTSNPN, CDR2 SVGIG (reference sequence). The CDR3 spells CAWSVLRGETQYF. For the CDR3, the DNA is TGTGCCTGGAGTGTACTTAGGGGAGAGACCCAGTACTTC.

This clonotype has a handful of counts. The CDR3 sequence is CASSLAAADTQYF. For the CDR3, the DNA is TGTGCCAGCAGCTTGGCGGCGGCAGATACGCAGTATTTT. This chain joins TRBV5-4 and TRBJ2-3; D ambiguous. This CDR3 is 13 amino acids long. The germline gives CDR1 SGHNT, CDR2 YYREEE (reference sequence). V was pared by 0 bases and J by 4 bases, with 6 bases between. The full variable domain, completed using reference TRBV5-4 and TRBJ2-3, is ETGVTQSPTHLIKTRGQQVTLRCSSQSGHNTVSWYQQALGQGPQFIFQYYREEENGRGNFPPRFSGLQFPNYSSELNVNALELDDSALYLCASSLAAADTQYFGPGTRLTVL.

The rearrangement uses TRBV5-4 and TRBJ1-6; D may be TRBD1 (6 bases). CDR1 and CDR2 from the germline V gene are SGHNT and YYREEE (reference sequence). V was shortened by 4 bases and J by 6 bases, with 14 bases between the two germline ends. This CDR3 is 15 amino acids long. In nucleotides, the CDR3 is TGTGCCAGCAGCGCCCCAGGGGTCGGTAATTCACCCCTCCACTTT. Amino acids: CASSAPGVGNSPLHF.

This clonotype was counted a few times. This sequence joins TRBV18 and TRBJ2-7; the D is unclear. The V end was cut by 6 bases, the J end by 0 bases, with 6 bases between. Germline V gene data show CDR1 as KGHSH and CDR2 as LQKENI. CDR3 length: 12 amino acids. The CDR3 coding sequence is TGTGCCAGCTCCCTTTCCTCCTACGAGCAGTACTTC. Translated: CASSLSSYEQYF.

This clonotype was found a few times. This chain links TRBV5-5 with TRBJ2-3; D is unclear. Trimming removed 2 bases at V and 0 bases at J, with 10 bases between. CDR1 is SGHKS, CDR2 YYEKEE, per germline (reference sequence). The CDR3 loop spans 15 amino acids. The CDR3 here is CASSFSGLSTDTQYF. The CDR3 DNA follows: TGTGCCAGCAGCTTTTCGGGTCTGAGCACAGATACGCAGTATTTT.

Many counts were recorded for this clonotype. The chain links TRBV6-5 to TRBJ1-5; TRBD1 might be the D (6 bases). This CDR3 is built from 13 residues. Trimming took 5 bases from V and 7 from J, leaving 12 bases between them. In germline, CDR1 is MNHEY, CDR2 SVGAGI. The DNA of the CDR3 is TGTGCCAGCAGTCACGGGACACGGCAGCCCCAGCATTTT. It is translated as CASSHGTRQPQHF.

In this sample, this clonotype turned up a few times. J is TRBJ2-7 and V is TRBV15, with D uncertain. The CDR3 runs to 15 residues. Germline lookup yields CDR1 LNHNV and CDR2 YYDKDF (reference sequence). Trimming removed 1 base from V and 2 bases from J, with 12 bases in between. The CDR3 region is CATSRAGGVTYEQYF. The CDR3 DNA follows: TGTGCCACCAGCAGAGCCGGCGGCGTGACCTACGAGCAGTACTTC.

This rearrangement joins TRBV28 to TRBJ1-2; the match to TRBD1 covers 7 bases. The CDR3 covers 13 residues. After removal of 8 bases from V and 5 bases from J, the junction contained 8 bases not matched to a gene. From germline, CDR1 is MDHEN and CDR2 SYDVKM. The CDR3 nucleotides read TGTGCCAGCTCGGGAGGGGGCTGGTATGGCTACACCTTC. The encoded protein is CASSGGGWYGYTF.

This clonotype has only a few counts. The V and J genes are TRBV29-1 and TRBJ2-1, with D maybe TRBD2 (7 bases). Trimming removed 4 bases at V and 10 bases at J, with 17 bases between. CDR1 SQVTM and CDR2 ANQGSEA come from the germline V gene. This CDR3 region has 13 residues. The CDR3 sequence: CSVGAGASAEQFF. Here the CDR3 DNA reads TGCAGCGTTGGCGCGGGGGCTAGCGCCGAGCAGTTCTTC.

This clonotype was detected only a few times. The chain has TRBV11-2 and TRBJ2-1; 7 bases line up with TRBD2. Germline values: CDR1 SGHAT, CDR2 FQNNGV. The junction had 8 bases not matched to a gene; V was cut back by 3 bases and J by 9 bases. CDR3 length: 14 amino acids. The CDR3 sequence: CASSLARGGGEQFF. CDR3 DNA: TGTGCCAGCAGCTTGGCCCGCGGGGGAGGTGAGCAGTTCTTC.

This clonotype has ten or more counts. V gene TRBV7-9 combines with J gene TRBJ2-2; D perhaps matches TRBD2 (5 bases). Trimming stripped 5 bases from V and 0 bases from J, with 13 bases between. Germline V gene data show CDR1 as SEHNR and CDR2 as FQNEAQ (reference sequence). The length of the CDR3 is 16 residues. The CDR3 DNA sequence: TGTGCCAGCAGCCCGACTAACCTCCCGAACACCGGGGAGCTGTTTTTT. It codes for CASSPTNLPNTGELFF.

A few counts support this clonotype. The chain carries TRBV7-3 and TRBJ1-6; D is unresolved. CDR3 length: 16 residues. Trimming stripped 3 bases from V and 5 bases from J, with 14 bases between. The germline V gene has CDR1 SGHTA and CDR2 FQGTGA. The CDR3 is CASSFGRPKDNSPLHF. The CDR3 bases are TGTGCCAGCAGCTTCGGACGGCCGAAGGATAATTCACCCCTCCACTTT. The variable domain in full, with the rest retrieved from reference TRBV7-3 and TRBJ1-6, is GAGVSQTPSNKVTEKGKYVELRCDPISGHTALYWYRQSLGQGPEFLIYFQGTGAADDSGLPNDRFFAVRPEGSVSTLKIQRTERGDSAVYLCASSFGRPKDNSPLHFGNGTRLTVT.

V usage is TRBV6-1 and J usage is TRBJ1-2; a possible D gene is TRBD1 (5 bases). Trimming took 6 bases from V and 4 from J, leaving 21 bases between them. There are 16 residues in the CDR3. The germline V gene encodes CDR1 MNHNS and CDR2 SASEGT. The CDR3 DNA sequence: TGTGCCAGCAGCGCATCAAAGGGGATCCGGGTCTATGGCTACACCTTC. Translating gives CASSASKGIRVYGYTF.

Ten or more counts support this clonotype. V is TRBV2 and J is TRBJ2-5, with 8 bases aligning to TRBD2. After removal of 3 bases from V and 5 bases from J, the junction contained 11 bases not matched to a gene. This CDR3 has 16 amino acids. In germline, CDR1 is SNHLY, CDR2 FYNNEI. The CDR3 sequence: CASSEGISGGSETQYF. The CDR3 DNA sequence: TGTGCCAGCAGTGAGGGCATAAGCGGGGGTTCGGAGACCCAGTACTTC.

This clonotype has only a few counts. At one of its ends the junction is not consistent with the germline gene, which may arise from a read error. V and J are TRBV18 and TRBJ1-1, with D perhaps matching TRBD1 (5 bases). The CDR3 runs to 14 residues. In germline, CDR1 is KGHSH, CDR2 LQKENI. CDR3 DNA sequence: TGTGCCAGCTCACCAGAGGGGCAGGGAACTGGAGCTTTCTTT. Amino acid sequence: CASSPEGQGTGAFF.

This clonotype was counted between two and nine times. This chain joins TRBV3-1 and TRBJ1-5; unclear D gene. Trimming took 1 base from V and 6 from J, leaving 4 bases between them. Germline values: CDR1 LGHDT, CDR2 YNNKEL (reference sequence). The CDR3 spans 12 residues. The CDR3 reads CASSQVGQPQHF. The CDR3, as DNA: TGTGCCAGCAGCCAAGTCGGTCAGCCCCAGCATTTT.

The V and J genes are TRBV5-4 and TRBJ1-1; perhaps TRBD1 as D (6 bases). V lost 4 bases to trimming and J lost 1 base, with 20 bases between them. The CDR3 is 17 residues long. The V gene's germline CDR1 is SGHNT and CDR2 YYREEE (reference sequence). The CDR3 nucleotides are TGTGCCAGCAGCCCCCGGGAGGCCAGGGGCCCGAACACTGAAGCTTTCTTT. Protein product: CASSPREARGPNTEAFF.

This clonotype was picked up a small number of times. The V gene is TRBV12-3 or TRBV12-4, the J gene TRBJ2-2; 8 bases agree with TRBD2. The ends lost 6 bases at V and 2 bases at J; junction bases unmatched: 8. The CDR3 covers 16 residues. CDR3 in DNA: TGTGCCAGCAGACCCCTACTAGCGGATAACACCGGGGAGCTGTTTTTT. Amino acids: CASRPLLADNTGELFF.

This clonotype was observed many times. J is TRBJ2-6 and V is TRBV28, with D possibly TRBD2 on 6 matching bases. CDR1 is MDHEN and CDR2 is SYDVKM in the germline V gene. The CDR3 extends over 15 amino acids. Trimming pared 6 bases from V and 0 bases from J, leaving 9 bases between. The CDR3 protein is CASRVGGSGANVLTF. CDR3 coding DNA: TGTGCCAGCAGAGTGGGGGGCTCTGGGGCCAACGTCCTGACTTTC.

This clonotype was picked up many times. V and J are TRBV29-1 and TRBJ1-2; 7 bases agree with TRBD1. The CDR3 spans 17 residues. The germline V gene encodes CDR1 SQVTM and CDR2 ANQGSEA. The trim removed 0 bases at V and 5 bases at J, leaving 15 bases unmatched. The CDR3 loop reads CSVEELRTGLLGYGYTF. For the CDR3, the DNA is TGCAGCGTTGAAGAGCTGAGGACAGGCCTCTTGGGGTATGGCTACACCTTC.

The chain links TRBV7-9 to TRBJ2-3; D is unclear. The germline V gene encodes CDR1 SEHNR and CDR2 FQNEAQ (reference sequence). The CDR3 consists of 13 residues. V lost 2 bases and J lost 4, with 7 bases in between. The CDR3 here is CASSLTRADTQYF. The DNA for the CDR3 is TGTGCCAGCAGCTTAACCCGGGCAGATACGCAGTATTTT.